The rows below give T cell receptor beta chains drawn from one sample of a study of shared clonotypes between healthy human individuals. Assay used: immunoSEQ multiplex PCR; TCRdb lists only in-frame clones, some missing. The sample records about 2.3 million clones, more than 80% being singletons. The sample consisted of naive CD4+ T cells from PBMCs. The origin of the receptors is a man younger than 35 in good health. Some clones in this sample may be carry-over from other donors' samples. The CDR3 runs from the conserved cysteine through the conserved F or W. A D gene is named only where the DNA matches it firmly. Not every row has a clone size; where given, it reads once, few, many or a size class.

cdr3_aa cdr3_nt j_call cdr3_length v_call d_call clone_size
CASRPRQGWNTEAFF TGTGCCAGTAGGCCCAGACAGGGTTGGAACACTGAAGCTTTCTTT TRBJ1-1 15 TRBV19 TRBD1 -
CASSTQNTGELFF TGCGCCAGCAGCACACAGAACACCGGGGAGCTGTTTTTT TRBJ2-2 13 TRBV5-1 - -
CSALKDRGQHF TGCAGTGCCCTTAAAGACAGGGGCCAGCATTTT TRBJ1-5 11 TRBV20-1 TRBD1 few
CASSVGTQETQYF TGTGCCAGCAGCGTAGGGACGCAAGAGACCCAGTACTTC TRBJ2-5 13 TRBV9 - -
CASSQGPQGATGANVLTF TGCGCCAGCAGCCAAGGTCCCCAGGGGGCGACTGGGGCCAACGTCCTGACTTTC TRBJ2-6 18 TRBV4-1 TRBD1 -
CASSLGVSYNEQFF TGCGCCAGCAGCTTGGGGGTGAGTTACAATGAGCAGTTCTTC TRBJ2-1 14 TRBV5-1 - -
CASSSQGVLRDEQYF TGTGCCAGCAGCTCACAAGGGGTATTACGCGACGAGCAGTACTTC TRBJ2-7 15 TRBV7-9 - -
CASSPRGERANVLTF TGTGCCAGCTCCCCCCGGGGGGAGAGGGCCAACGTCCTGACTTTC TRBJ2-6 15 TRBV18 TRBD2 -
CASSLDSQTYEQYF TGCGCCAGCAGCTTGGACAGCCAGACCTACGAGCAGTACTTC TRBJ2-7 14 TRBV5-1 - -
CASSFHRPGGEQYF TGTGCCAGCAGTTTCCATAGGCCCGGCGGCGAGCAGTACTTC TRBJ2-7 14 TRBV28 - -
CASSWIDTQYF TGTGCCAGTAGTTGGATAGATACGCAGTATTTT TRBJ2-3 11 TRBV19 - once
CASSQDWRGLEEQYF TGTGCCAGCAGCCAAGATTGGAGGGGGCTAGAGGAGCAGTACTTC TRBJ2-7 15 TRBV14 - once
CASSAPGGTATDTQYF TGTGCCAGCAGTGCCCCGGGGGGAACCGCAACAGATACGCAGTATTTT TRBJ2-3 16 TRBV28 TRBD2 -
CASSWGTAPSTDTQYF TGCGCCAGCAGCTGGGGGACAGCCCCTAGCACAGATACGCAGTATTTT TRBJ2-3 16 TRBV5-1 TRBD1 -
CASSLSPGTQYF TGTGCCAGCAGTTTATCGCCGGGTACGCAGTATTTT TRBJ2-3 12 TRBV28 - -
CASSPKRESYEQYF TGTGCCAGTAGTCCAAAGCGGGAGTCCTACGAGCAGTACTTC TRBJ2-7 14 TRBV19 TRBD2 -
CASSLQGLGQPQHF TGTGCCAGCAGTTTACAGGGTCTAGGTCAGCCCCAGCATTTT TRBJ1-5 14 TRBV6-1 - few
CASSTGLAFYEQYF TGTGCCAGCAGCACCGGACTAGCCTTCTACGAGCAGTACTTC TRBJ2-7 14 TRBV11-1 TRBD2 -
CATSRPKREQYF TGTGCCACCAGCAGACCAAAACGAGAGCAGTACTTC TRBJ2-7 12 TRBV15 - few
CASSANTAGVDEQYF TGTGCCAGCAGTGCGAACACGGCGGGAGTTGACGAGCAGTACTTC TRBJ2-7 15 TRBV6-4 TRBD2 -
CASRSYSSNYGYTF TGTGCCAGCAGATCGTACAGCTCTAACTATGGCTACACCTTC TRBJ1-2 14 TRBV11-2 - -
CASSPGLAGGRSTDTQYF TGTGCCAGCAGTCCGGGACTAGCGGGAGGGAGGAGCACAGATACGCAGTATTTT TRBJ2-3 18 TRBV7-3 TRBD2 -
CASSESTGRYTEAFF TGTGCCAGCAGTGAATCGACAGGGCGGTACACTGAAGCTTTCTTT TRBJ1-1 15 TRBV25-1 TRBD1 -
CSVRGRAVYEQFF TGCAGCGTTCGCGGGAGGGCGGTCTATGAGCAGTTCTTC TRBJ2-1 13 TRBV29-1 TRBD2 -
CASSVGLGNQPQHF TGTGCCAGCAGCGTAGGGTTGGGGAATCAGCCCCAGCATTTT TRBJ1-5 14 TRBV9 - -
CASSPAGGRMYEQYF TGTGCCAGCTCACCAGCGGGAGGGCGTATGTACGAGCAGTACTTC TRBJ2-7 15 TRBV18 TRBD2 -
CASSLLVANQPQHF TGTGCCAGTAGTCTCCTGGTAGCGAATCAGCCCCAGCATTTT TRBJ1-5 14 TRBV19 - -
CASSSGTTRGEQFF TGTGCCAGCAGCTCAGGGACTACGCGGGGGGAGCAGTTCTTC TRBJ2-1 14 TRBV11-2 TRBD2 -
CASRPGTGPNEKLFF TGTGCCAGCAGGCCCGGGACAGGCCCTAATGAAAAACTGTTTTTT TRBJ1-4 15 TRBV6-6 TRBD1 -
CASSERGGESNQPQHF TGTGCCAGCAGTGAACGCGGAGGCGAGAGCAATCAGCCCCAGCATTTT TRBJ1-5 16 TRBV2 - -
CATSRVKDTQYF TGTGCCACCAGCAGAGTCAAAGATACGCAGTATTTT TRBJ2-3 12 TRBV15 - -
CASSLAGSDGELFF TGTGCCAGCAGTTTAGCGGGGTCGGACGGGGAGCTGTTTTTT TRBJ2-2 14 TRBV27 - -
CASSLDVKNGYTF TGTGCCAGCAGCTTAGATGTGAAAAATGGCTACACCTTC TRBJ1-2 13 TRBV11-1 - -
CASSKGQGNYEQYF TGTGCCAGCAGCAAGGGACAGGGCAACTACGAGCAGTACTTC TRBJ2-7 14 TRBV9 TRBD1 -
CASSLAGGGAWETQYF TGTGCCAGCAGCTTGGCAGGTGGGGGGGCCTGGGAGACCCAGTACTTC TRBJ2-5 16 TRBV5-4 - -
CASGLTADTQYF TGTGCCAGCGGATTGACTGCAGATACGCAGTATTTT TRBJ2-3 12 TRBV25-1 - -
CASRMGQGGQPQHF TGTGCCAGCAGGATGGGACAGGGAGGTCAGCCCCAGCATTTT TRBJ1-5 14 TRBV6-5 TRBD1 few
CASVEAYEQYF TGTGCCTCCGTGGAGGCCTACGAGCAGTACTTC TRBJ2-7 11 TRBV7-9 - -
CASSPTDSIYEQYF TGCGCCAGCAGTCCAACGGACTCGATCTACGAGCAGTACTTC TRBJ2-7 14 TRBV10-1 - -
CAWSEPGLYGYTF TGTGCCTGGAGTGAACCCGGGTTGTATGGCTACACCTTC TRBJ1-2 13 TRBV30 - -
CAWRGVTDTQYF TGTGCCTGGAGAGGAGTCACAGATACGCAGTATTTT TRBJ2-3 12 TRBV30 - -
CASTPVYGYTF TGTGCCAGCACCCCGGTCTATGGCTACACCTTC TRBJ1-2 11 TRBV2 - once
CAISVGGSTDTQYF TGTGCCATCAGTGTCGGCGGGAGCACAGATACGCAGTATTTT TRBJ2-3 14 TRBV10-3 - -
CASSLAGGSSYEQYF TGTGCCAGCAGCTTAGCGGGGGGGAGCTCCTACGAGCAGTACTTC TRBJ2-7 15 TRBV5-5 TRBD2 -
CAWSPGTSGRSQFF TGTGCCTGGAGCCCCGGGACTAGCGGGAGGTCCCAGTTCTTC TRBJ2-1 14 TRBV30 TRBD2 once
CASRGTHYGYTF TGTGCCAGCAGGGGGACACACTATGGCTACACCTTC TRBJ1-2 12 TRBV6-6 - -
CTSTDRADFAGANVLTF TGCACCAGCACCGATAGGGCGGACTTTGCGGGGGCCAACGTCCTGACTTTC TRBJ2-6 17 TRBV1 - -
CASSLGRYGETQYF TGTGCCAGCAGCCTGGGACGTTACGGGGAGACCCAGTACTTC TRBJ2-5 14 TRBV28 - -
CASSLDTVTIAPHNEQFF TGCGCCAGCAGCTTGGATACTGTGACTATAGCCCCTCACAATGAGCAGTTCTTC TRBJ2-1 18 TRBV5-1 - -
CASRRERNTEAFF TGTGCCAGCAGGAGGGAGAGGAACACTGAAGCTTTCTTT TRBJ1-1 13 TRBV27 - -
CASFSVSYNEQFF TGTGCCAGCTTTTCCGTCTCCTACAATGAGCAGTTCTTC TRBJ2-1 13 TRBV27 - -
CASRLRCNTGTGWYNEQFF TGTGCAAGTCGCTTACGATGTAATACCGGGACAGGGTGGTACAATGAGCAGTTCTTC TRBJ2-1 19 TRBV12-2 - few
CASSQDLTEDQPQHF TGCGCCAGCAGCCAAGATCTGACAGAGGATCAGCCCCAGCATTTT TRBJ1-5 15 TRBV4-1 - few
CASSLVLAGVDTGELFF TGTGCCAGCAGCTTGGTGCTAGCGGGAGTCGACACCGGGGAGCTGTTTTTT TRBJ2-2 17 TRBV5-6 TRBD2 -
CASSRSQGGGANVLTF TGTGCCAGCAGCCGAAGTCAGGGCGGCGGGGCCAACGTCCTGACTTTC TRBJ2-6 16 TRBV14 - -
CASKVGGPQETQYF TGTGCCAGCAAGGTGGGAGGCCCCCAAGAGACCCAGTACTTC TRBJ2-5 14 TRBV14 - -
CASRRASGEYNEQFF TGTGCCAGCAGGCGGGCTAGCGGGGAATACAATGAGCAGTTCTTC TRBJ2-1 15 TRBV7-6 TRBD2 -
CASSLFRDRGNEQFF TGTGCCAGCAGCTTATTCCGGGACAGGGGGAATGAGCAGTTCTTC TRBJ2-1 15 TRBV7-9 TRBD1 -